These 14 T cell receptor beta chains share one sample of origin, sequenced in a study of shared clonotypes between healthy human individuals. CD45RO negativity and positive selection for CCR7 defined naive CD8 cells, a population that excluded terminally differentiated effector memory CD45RA+ cells. The table came from immunoSEQ multiplex PCR; TCRdb's copy has only in-frame clones and leaves some out. The sample holds millions of clones, roughly 95% seen once. Input material: naive CD8+ T cells sorted from blood. The receptors originated from a young man in good health.

This chain joins TRBV29-1 and TRBJ2-7; the D gene is possibly TRBD2 (5 bases). The V end was cut by 7 bases, the J end by 7 bases, with 14 bases between. Germline CDR1 reads SQVTM; CDR2 reads ANQGSEA. This CDR3 has 11 amino acids. This chain's CDR3 is CSGRSGGEQYF. CDR3 coding DNA: TGCAGCGGACGATCCGGCGGGGAGCAGTACTTC.

The V and J genes are TRBV6-1 and TRBJ2-7, with TRBD2 matching 9 bases. The CDR3 is 15 amino acids. Unmatched junction bases numbered 4, after V lost 4 bases and J lost 0 bases. Germline lookup yields CDR1 MNHNS and CDR2 SASEGT. The DNA of the CDR3 is TGTGCCAGCAGTGCAATTAGCGGGAGCTCCTACGAGCAGTACTTC. Protein: CASSAISGSSYEQYF.

J is TRBJ2-1 and V is TRBV14; 8 nucleotides line up with TRBD2. The CDR3 covers 19 residues. V trimming: 0 bases; J trimming: 7 bases; junction bases outside the gene matches: 17. Germline lookup yields CDR1 SGHDN and CDR2 FVKESK. As DNA, the CDR3 is TGTGCCAGCAGCCAAGATACTTCTAGCGGGTGGCTATTGGGGAATGAGCAGTTCTTC. Translation gives CASSQDTSSGWLLGNEQFF.

Only one count was recorded for this clone. The rearrangement links TRBV27 to TRBJ2-1; 12 bases fit TRBD2. V dropped 5 bases and J dropped 6; count of bases not matched to a gene: 8. The CDR3 runs 16 residues. Germline assignment: CDR1 MNHEY and CDR2 SMNVEV (reference sequence). The CDR3 sequence is CASSPLAGGVFNEQFF. In nucleotides, the CDR3 is TGTGCCAGCAGTCCGCTAGCGGGGGGGGTATTCAATGAGCAGTTCTTC.

The J gene is TRBJ2-2, the V gene TRBV5-1; no clear D gene. The CDR3 has 19 amino acids. The germline V and J ends were trimmed by 0 bases and 7 bases, with 25 bases remaining between them. Germline assignment: CDR1 SGHRS and CDR2 YFSETQ. CDR3 DNA sequence: TGCGCCAGCAGCTTGGAATATCCTGTGCTCGGCGTCTCGGGCGGGGAGCTGTTTTTT. Its translation: CASSLEYPVLGVSGGELFF.

This clone appeared once. The chain has TRBV2 and TRBJ1-2; D not resolved. Between the trimmed V and J ends, which lost 2 bases and 4 bases, there was a span of 8 bases. The germline gives CDR1 SNHLY, CDR2 FYNNEI. The CDR3 runs to 13 residues. The CDR3 nucleotides read TGTGCCAGCAGTGAAAGGGTGGCCTATGGCTACACCTTC. This sequence encodes CASSERVAYGYTF.

This clone showed up just once. The chain combines TRBV2 with TRBJ2-7; no clear D gene. V lost 2 bases, J lost 1 base, and 12 bases lay in between. The CDR3 loop spans 15 amino acids. Germline V gene data show CDR1 as SNHLY and CDR2 as FYNNEI. Here the CDR3 DNA reads TGTGCCAGCAGTGAATTCCCAGGTGAATCCTACGAGCAGTACTTC. Residues: CASSEFPGESYEQYF.

The chain employs TRBV10-2 and TRBJ1-5; 8 positions agree with TRBD1. The ends lost 8 bases at V and 2 bases at J; junction bases unmatched: 17. The germline gives CDR1 WSHSY, CDR2 SAAADI. This CDR3 has 18 residues. The CDR3: CASGGQGSGANGNQPQHF. CDR3 DNA sequence: TGCGCCAGCGGTGGACAGGGTTCCGGGGCTAATGGCAATCAGCCCCAGCATTTT.

The rearrangement links TRBV7-9 to TRBJ2-1; D is possibly TRBD2 (5 bases). This CDR3 has 16 amino acids. Germline V gene lookup returns CDR1 SEHNR and CDR2 FQNEAQ (reference sequence). V lost 7 bases and J 0 bases, leaving 16 bases between the germline ends. Here the CDR3 DNA reads TGTGCCAGCATCCTCGGCGGTGGGAGCTCCTACAATGAGCAGTTCTTC. The encoded protein is CASILGGGSSYNEQFF.

This chain uses TRBV4-3 with TRBJ2-3; D assignment may be TRBD1 or TRBD2 (5 bases each). Germline CDR1 and CDR2: LGHNA and YSLEER. This CDR3 region has 15 residues. Trimming removed 4 bases at V and 2 bases at J, with 13 bases between. The CDR3 reads CASSPRDGSTDTQYF. The CDR3 DNA is TGCGCCAGCAGCCCCCGGGACGGGTCCACAGATACGCAGTATTTT.

The chain uses TRBV2 and TRBJ1-1; D gene unclear. The CDR3 covers 14 residues. The germline V gene has CDR1 SNHLY and CDR2 FYNNEI. The ends were cut back, 5 bases at V and 4 bases at J, with 14 bases in the middle. The CDR3 reads CASSPAFGPTEAFF. For the CDR3, the DNA is TGTGCCAGCAGTCCGGCCTTTGGACCCACTGAAGCTTTCTTT.

The V and J genes are TRBV9 and TRBJ2-7; a weak D match, TRBD2 (5 bases). The CDR3 has 15 residues. Germline lookup yields CDR1 SGDLS and CDR2 YYNGEE. V gave up 0 bases and J gave up 5 bases, with 15 bases separating them. DNA for the CDR3: TGTGCCAGCAGCGTAGATGGTACACGGGGTGACGAGCAGTACTTC. Protein sequence: CASSVDGTRGDEQYF.

The CDR3 reads CAIGTPPREQFF. The CDR3 region has the DNA TGTGCCATCGGGACCCCCCCGAGGGAGCAGTTCTTC. The chain has TRBV10-3 and TRBJ2-1; D assignment may be TRBD1 or TRBD2 (5 bases each). Between the trimmed V and J ends, which lost 8 bases and 10 bases, there was a span of 15 bases. Germline V lookup: CDR1 ENHRY, CDR2 SYGVKD. The CDR3 is made up of 12 amino acids.

The V call is TRBV4-1, the J call TRBJ2-7; 8 bases agree with TRBD2. The CDR3 is 16 residues long. With V trimmed by 0 bases and J by 6 bases, 10 bases remained unmatched. Germline assignment: CDR1 MGHRA and CDR2 YSYEKL. Here the CDR3 DNA reads TGCGCCAGCAGCCAAGAGGGGGCGGGAGGAAGTTTCGAGCAGTACTTC. Translating gives CASSQEGAGGSFEQYF.